This entry describes one T cell receptor beta chain. Antigen: not known. V lost 4 bases and J lost 4; bases outside the gene matches: 2. The CDR3 is 13 amino acids. CDR1 and CDR2 from the germline V gene are MNHNY and SVGAGI (reference sequence). The data stem from a study of T cell responses to AZD1222 COVID-19 vaccine. Study-wide results and limits: Clonal diversity was possibly underestimated; the donors were predominantly white British and more often female. Sampled repertoires all dated from after the peak T cell response. Reports say nearly half of spike-specific TCRs go after unmutated variant regions.

Sequencing used immunoSEQ multiplex PCR; TCRdb keeps in-frame clones, though not all of them. The sample yields tens of thousands of clones, around 87% seen once. Recipients boosted at about 4 weeks or about 12 weeks are pooled. The genes are TRBV6-6 and TRBJ2-3, with 7 bases aligning to TRBD1. The clonotype was recovered from an adult who received the AZD1222 COVID-19 vaccine. The sample here was peripheral blood, taken 28 days after the second AZD1222 dose. The CDR3: CASSWDSADTQYF. The CDR3 DNA reads TGTGCCAGCAGTTGGGACAGTGCAGATACGCAGTATTTT.